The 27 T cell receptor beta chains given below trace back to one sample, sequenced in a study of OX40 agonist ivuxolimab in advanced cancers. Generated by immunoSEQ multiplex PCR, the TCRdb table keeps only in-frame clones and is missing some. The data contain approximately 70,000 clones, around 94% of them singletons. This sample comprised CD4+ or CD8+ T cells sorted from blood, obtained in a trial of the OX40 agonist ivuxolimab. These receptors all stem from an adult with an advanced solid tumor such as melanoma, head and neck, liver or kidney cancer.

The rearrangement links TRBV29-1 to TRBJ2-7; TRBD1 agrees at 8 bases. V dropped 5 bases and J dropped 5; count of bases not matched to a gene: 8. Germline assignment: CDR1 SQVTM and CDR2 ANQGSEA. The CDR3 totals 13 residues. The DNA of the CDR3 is TGCAGCGTTAGGCAGGGGGCGCCGGACGAGCAGTACTTC. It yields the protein CSVRQGAPDEQYF.

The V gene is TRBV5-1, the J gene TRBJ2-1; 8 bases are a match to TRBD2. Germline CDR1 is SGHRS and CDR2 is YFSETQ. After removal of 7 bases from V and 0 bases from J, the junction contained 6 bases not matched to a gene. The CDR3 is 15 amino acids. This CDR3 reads CASGAGGRSYNEQFF. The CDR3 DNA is TGCGCCAGCGGGGCGGGAGGCCGCTCCTACAATGAGCAGTTCTTC.

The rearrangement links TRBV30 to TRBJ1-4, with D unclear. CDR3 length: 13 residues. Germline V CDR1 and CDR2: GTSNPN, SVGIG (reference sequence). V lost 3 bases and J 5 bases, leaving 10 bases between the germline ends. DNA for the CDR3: TGTGCCTGGAGCTCGGACGGGAATGAAAAACTGTTTTTT. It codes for CAWSSDGNEKLFF.

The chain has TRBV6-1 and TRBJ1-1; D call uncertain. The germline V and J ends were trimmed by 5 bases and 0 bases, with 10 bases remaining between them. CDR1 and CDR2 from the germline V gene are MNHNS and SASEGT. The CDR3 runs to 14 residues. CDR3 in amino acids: CASSQGNMNTEAFF. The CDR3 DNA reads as TGTGCCAGCAGTCAAGGGAACATGAACACTGAAGCTTTCTTT.

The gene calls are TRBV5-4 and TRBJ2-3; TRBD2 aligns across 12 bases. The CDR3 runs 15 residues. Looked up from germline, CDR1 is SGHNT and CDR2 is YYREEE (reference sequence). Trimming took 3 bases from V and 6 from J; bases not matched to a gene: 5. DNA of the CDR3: TGTGCCAGCAGCTGGGCTAGCGGGAGGGTCGATACGCAGTATTTT. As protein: CASSWASGRVDTQYF.

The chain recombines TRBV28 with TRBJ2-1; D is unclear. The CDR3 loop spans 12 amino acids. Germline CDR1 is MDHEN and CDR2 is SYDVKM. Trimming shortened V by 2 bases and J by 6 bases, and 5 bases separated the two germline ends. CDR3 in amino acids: CASSLGSNEQFF. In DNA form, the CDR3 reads TGTGCCAGCAGTTTAGGCAGCAATGAGCAGTTCTTC.

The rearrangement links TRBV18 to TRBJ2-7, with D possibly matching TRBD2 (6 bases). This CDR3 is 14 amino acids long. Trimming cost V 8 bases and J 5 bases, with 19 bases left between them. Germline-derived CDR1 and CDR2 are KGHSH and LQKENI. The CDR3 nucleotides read TGTGCCAGCCTGCGTGGAGGGGCACTTGACGAGCAGTACTTC. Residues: CASLRGGALDEQYF.

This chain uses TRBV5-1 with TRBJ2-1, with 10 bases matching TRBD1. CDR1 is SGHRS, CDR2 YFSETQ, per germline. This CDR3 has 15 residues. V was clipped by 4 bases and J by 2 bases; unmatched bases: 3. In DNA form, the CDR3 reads TGCGCCAGCAGCCGGACAGGGGGTACCTACAATGAGCAGTTCTTC. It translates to CASSRTGGTYNEQFF.

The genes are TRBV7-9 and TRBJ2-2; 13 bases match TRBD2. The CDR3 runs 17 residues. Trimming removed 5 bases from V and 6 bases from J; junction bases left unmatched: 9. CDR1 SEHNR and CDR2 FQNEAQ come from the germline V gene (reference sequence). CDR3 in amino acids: CASSTVTSGRASGELFF. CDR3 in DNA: TGTGCCAGCAGCACCGTAACTAGCGGGAGGGCCTCCGGGGAGCTGTTTTTT.

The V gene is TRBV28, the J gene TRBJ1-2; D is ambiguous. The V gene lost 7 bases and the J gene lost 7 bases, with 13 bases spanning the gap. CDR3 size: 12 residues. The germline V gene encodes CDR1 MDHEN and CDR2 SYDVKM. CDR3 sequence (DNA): TGTGCCAGCAATACGGCAGGACTTGGCTACACCTTC. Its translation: CASNTAGLGYTF.

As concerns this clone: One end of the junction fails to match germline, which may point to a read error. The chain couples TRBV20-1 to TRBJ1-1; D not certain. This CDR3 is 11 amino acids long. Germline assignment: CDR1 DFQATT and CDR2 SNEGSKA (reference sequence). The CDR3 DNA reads TGCAGTGCAAGAGAAAGCACTGAAGCTTTCTTT. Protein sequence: CSARESTEAFF.

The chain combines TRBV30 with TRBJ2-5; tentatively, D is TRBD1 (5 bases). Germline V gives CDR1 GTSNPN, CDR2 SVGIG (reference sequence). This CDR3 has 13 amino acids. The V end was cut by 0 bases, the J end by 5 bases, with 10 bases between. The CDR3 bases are TGTGCCTGGAGTGTACAGGTCCCTGAGACCCAGTACTTC. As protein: CAWSVQVPETQYF.

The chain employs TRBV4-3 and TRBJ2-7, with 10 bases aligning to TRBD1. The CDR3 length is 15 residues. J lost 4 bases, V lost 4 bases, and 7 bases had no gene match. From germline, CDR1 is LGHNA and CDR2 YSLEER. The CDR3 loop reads CASSLRDRGVYEQYF. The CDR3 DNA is TGCGCCAGCAGCCTCCGGGACAGGGGAGTTTACGAGCAGTACTTC.

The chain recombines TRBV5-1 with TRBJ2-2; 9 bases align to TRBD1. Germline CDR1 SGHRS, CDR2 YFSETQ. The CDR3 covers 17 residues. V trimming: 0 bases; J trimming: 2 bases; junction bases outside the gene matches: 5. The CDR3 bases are TGCGCCAGCAGCTTGGGCGGACAGGGGACAAACACCGGGGAGCTGTTTTTT. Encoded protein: CASSLGGQGTNTGELFF.

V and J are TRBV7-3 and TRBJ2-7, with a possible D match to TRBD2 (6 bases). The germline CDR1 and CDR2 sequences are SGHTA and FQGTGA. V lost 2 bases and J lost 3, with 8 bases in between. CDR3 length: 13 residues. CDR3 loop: CASSLEGGYEQYF. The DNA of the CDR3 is TGTGCCAGCAGCTTAGAGGGAGGCTACGAGCAGTACTTC.

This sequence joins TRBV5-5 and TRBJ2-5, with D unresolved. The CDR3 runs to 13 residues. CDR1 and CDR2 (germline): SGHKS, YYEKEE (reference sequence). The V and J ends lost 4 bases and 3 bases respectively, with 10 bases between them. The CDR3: CASSGHSKETQYF. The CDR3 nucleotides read TGTGCCAGCAGCGGTCACTCAAAAGAGACCCAGTACTTC.

The CDR3 DNA sequence: TGTGCCAGCAGCGCGGGACCTTTAAACATTCAGTACTTC. As protein: CASSAGPLNIQYF. V is TRBV9 and J is TRBJ2-4; D possibly uses TRBD1 or TRBD2 (5 bases each). The CDR3 covers 13 residues. V dropped 3 bases and J dropped 6 bases, with 10 bases sitting between them. From germline, CDR1 is SGDLS and CDR2 YYNGEE. Combining the CDR3 with reference TRBV9 and TRBJ2-4 gives the whole variable domain DSGVTQTPKHLITATGQRVTLRCSPRSGDLSVYWYQQSLDQGLQFLIQYYNGEERAKGNILERFSAQQFPDLHSELNLSSLELGDSALYFCASSAGPLNIQYFGAGTRLSVL.

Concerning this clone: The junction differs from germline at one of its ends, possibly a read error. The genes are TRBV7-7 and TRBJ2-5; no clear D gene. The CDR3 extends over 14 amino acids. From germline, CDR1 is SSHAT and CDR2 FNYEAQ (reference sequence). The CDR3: CASSFGPNQETQYF. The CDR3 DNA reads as TGTGCTAGCAGCTTCGGTCCGAACCAAGAGACCCAGTACTTC.

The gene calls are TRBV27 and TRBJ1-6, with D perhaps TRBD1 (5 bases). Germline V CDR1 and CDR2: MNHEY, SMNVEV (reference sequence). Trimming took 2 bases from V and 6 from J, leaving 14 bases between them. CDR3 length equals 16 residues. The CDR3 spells CASSLPPRGFNSPLHF. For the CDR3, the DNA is TGTGCCAGCAGTTTACCGCCACGGGGCTTTAATTCACCCCTCCACTTT.

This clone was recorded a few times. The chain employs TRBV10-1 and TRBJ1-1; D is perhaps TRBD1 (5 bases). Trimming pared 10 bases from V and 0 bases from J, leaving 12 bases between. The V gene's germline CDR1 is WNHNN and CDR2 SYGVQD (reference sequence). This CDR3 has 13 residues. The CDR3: CATRGNMNTEAFF. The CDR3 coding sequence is TGCGCCACGCGGGGGAACATGAACACTGAAGCTTTCTTT.

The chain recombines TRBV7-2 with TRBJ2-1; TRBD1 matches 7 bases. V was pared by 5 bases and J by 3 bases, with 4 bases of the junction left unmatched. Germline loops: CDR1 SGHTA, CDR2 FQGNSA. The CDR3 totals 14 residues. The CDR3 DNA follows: TGTGCCAGCAGCCCCGGACAGGTCTACAATGAGCAGTTCTTC. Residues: CASSPGQVYNEQFF.

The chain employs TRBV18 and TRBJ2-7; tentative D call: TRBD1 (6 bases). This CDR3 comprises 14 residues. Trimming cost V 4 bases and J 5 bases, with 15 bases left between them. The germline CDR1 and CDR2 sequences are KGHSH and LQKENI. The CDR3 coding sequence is TGTGCCAGCTCACGGACAGCTACGGGGAACGAGCAGTACTTC. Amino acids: CASSRTATGNEQYF. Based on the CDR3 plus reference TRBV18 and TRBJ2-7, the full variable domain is NAGVMQNPRHLVRRRGQEARLRCSPMKGHSHVYWYRQLPEEGLKFMVYLQKENIIDESGMPKERFSAEFPKEGPSILRIQQVVRGDSAAYFCASSRTATGNEQYFGPGTRLTVT.

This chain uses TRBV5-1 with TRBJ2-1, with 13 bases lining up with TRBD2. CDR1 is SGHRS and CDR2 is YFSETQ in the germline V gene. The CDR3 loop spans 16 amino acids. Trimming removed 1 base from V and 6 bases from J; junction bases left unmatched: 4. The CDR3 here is CASSLNGLAGANEQFF. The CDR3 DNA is TGCGCCAGCAGCTTGAATGGACTAGCGGGAGCCAATGAGCAGTTCTTC. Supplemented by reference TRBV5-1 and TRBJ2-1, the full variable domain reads KAGVTQTPRYLIKTRGQQVTLSCSPISGHRSVSWYQQTPGQGLQFLFEYFSETQRNKGNFPGRFSGRQFSNSRSEMNVSTLELGDSALYLCASSLNGLAGANEQFFGPGTRLTVL.

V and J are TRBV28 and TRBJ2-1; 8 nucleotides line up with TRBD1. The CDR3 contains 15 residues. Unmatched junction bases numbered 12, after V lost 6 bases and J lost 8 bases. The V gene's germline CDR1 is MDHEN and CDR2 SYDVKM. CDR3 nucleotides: TGTGCCAGCAGCCCAGGGGGCGCGGGGTTGCATGAGCAGTTCTTC. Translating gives CASSPGGAGLHEQFF.

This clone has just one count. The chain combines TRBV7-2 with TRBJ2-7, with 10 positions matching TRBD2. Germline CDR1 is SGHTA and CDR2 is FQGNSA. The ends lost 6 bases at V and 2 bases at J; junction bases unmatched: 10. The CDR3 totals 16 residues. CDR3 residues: CASSFASGSVTYEQYF. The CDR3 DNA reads TGTGCCAGCAGTTTCGCTAGCGGGAGCGTCACCTACGAGCAGTACTTC.

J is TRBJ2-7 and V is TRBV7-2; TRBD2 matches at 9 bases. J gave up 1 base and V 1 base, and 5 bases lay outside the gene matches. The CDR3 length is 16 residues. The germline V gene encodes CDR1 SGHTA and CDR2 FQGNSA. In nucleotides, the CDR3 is TGTGCCAGCAGCTTAGGGTCTAGCGGGATATCCTACGAGCAGTACTTC. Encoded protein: CASSLGSSGISYEQYF.

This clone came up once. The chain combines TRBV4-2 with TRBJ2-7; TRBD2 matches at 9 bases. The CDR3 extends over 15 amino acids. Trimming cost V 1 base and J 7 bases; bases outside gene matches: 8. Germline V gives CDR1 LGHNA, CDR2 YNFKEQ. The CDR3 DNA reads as TGTGCCAGCAGCCAAGTTGCAGCGGGAGGTTTGGAGCAGTACTTC. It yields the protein CASSQVAAGGLEQYF.